The clone carrying this T cell receptor (beta chain) was recorded a few times. Its target is not known. This entry comes from a study of T-cell reconstitution after alpha-beta-depleted transplantation in children. Findings and caveats of the study: High day-60 TCRbeta diversity in some patients came from surviving recipient T cells and thymic progenitors.

Unique molecular identifiers were used in preparing the TCRbeta library. TCRdb re-derived calls from the PCR reads in MiXCR, one entry per CDR3 protein. Altogether some 840,000 distinct CDR3 sequences are present, 16% being singletons, with the ten largest covering under 6%. The V and J ends lost 0 bases and 4 bases respectively, with 7 bases between them. This CDR3 has 13 residues. The sample here was PBMCs, mostly from graft donor cells, taken 360 days after TCRalphabeta/CD19-depleted stem cell transplant. The TCR originated in a male patient younger than 18 who had a stem cell transplant for acute lymphoblastic leukemia, so the T cells may come from the graft donor. The chain uses TRBV12-3 or TRBV12-4 and TRBJ2-7, with D maybe TRBD2 (5 bases). CDR3 bases: TGTGCCAGCAGTTTAGCGGGAGAGTACGAGCAGTACGTC. Protein sequence: CASSLAGEYEQYV.